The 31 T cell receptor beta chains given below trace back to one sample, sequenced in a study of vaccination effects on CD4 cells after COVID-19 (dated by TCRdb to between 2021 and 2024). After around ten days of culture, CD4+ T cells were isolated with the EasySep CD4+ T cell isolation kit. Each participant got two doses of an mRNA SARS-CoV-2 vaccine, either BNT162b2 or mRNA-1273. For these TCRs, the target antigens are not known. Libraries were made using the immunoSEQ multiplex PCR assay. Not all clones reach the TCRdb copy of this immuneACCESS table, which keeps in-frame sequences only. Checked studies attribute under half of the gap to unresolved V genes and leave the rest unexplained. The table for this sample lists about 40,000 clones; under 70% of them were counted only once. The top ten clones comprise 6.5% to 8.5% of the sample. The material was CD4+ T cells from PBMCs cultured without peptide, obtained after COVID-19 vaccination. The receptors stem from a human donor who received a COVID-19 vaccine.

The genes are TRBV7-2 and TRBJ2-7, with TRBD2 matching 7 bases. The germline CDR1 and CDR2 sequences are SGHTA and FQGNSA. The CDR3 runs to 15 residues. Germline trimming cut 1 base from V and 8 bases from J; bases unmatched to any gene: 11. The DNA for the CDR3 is TGTGCCAGCAGCTTAGAGGGAGGGATTGCCTGGAAGCAGTACTTC. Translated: CASSLEGGIAWKQYF.

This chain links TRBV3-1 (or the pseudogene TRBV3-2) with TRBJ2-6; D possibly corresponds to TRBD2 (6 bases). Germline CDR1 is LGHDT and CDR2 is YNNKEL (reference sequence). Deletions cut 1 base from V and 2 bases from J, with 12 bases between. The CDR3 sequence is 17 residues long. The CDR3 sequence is CASSQVRGGAGANVLTF. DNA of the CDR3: TGTGCCAGCAGCCAAGTTCGGGGAGGAGCTGGGGCCAACGTCCTGACTTTC.

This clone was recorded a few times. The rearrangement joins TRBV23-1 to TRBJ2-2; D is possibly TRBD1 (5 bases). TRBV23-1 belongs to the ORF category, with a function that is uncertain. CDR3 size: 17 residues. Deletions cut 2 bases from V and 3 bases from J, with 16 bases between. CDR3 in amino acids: CASSQAIQGLDTGELFF. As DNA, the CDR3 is TGCGCCAGCAGTCAAGCAATCCAGGGTTTGGACACCGGGGAGCTGTTTTTT.

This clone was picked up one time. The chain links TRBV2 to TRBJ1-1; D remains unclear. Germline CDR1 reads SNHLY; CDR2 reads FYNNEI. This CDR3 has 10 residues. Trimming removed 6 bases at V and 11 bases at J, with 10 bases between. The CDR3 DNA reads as TGTGCCAGCAGCCGACGCCGGGCTTTCTTT. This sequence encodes CASSRRRAFF.

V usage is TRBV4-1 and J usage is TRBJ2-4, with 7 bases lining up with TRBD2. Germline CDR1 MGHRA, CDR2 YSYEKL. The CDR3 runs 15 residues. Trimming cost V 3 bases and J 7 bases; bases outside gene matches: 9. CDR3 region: CASSQAPGTMNIQYF. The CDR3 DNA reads TGCGCCAGCAGCCAGGCCCCCGGGACTATGAACATTCAGTACTTC.

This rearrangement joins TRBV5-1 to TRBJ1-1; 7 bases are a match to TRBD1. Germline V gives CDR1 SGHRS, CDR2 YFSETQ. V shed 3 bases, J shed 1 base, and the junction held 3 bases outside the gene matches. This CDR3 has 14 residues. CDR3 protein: CASSSGTANTEAFF. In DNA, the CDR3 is TGCGCCAGCAGCTCCGGGACAGCGAACACTGAAGCTTTCTTT.

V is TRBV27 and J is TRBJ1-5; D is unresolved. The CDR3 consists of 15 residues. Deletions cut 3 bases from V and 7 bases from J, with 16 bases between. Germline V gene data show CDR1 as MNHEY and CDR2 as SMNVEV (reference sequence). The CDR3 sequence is CASSLRAPSAQPQHF. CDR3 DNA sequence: TGTGCCAGCAGTTTGAGGGCCCCCAGCGCCCAGCCCCAGCATTTT.

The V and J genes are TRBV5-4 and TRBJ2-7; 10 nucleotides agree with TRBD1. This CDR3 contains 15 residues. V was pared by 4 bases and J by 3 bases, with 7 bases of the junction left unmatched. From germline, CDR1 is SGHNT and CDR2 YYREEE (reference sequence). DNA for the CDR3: TGTGCCAGCAGCACGAGGACAGGGGGGCTCTACGAGCAGTACTTC. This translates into CASSTRTGGLYEQYF.

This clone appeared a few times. The DNA of the CDR3 is TGTGCCAGTAGTCACCGGGACAGAGGAAACACCATATATTTT. Its protein is CASSHRDRGNTIYF. V is TRBV19 and J is TRBJ1-3; the match to TRBD1 covers 7 bases. The trim removed 5 bases at V and 4 bases at J, leaving 5 bases unmatched. Germline V gives CDR1 LNHDA, CDR2 SQIVND (reference sequence). There are 14 residues in the CDR3.

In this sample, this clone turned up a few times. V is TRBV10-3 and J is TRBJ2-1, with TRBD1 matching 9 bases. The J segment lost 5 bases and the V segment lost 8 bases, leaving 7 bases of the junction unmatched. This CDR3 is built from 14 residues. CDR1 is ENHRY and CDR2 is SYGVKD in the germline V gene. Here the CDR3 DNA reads TGTGCCATCGGAAAGGGACAGGGAGACAATGAGCAGTTCTTC. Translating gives CAIGKGQGDNEQFF.

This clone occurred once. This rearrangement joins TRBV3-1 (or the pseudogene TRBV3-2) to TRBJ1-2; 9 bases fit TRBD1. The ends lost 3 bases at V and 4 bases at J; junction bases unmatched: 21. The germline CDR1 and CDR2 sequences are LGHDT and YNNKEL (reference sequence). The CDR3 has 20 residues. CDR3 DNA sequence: TGTGCCAGCAGCCAGAGAGCAGTTCATCGGGACAGGGCGGGTGGCTATGGCTACACCTTC. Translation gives CASSQRAVHRDRAGGYGYTF.

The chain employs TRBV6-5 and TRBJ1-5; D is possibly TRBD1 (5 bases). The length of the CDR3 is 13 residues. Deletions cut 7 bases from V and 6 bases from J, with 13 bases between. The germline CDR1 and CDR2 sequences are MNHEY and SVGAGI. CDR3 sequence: CASMRGRAQPQHF. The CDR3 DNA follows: TGTGCCAGCATGAGAGGCAGGGCTCAGCCCCAGCATTTT.

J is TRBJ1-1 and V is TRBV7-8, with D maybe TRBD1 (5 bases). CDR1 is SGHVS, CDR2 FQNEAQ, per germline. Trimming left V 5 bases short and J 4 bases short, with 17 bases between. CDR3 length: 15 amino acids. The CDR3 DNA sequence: TGTGCCAGCAGCCCCCTGGGACTGATGAGCACTGAAGCTTTCTTT. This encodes CASSPLGLMSTEAFF.

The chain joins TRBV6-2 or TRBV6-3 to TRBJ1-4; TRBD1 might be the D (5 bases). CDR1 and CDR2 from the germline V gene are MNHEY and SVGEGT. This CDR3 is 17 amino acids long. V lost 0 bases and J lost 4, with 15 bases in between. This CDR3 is CASSYSNPGRFNEKLFF. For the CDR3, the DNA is TGTGCCAGCAGTTACTCAAATCCGGGGCGGTTTAATGAAAAACTGTTTTTT.

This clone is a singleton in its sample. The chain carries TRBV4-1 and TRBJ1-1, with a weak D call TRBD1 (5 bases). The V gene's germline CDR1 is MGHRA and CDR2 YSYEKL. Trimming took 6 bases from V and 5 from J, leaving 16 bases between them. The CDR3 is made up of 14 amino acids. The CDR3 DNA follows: TGCGCCAGCAGGGGGGTAAGGTCCCGGACTGAAGCTTTCTTT. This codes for CASRGVRSRTEAFF.

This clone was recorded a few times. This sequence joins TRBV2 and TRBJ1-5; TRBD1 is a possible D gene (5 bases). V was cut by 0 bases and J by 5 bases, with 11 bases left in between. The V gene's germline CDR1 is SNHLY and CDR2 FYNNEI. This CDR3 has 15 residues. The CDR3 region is CASSEAQGVHQPQHF. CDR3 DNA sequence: TGTGCCAGCAGTGAAGCGCAAGGGGTGCATCAGCCCCAGCATTTT.

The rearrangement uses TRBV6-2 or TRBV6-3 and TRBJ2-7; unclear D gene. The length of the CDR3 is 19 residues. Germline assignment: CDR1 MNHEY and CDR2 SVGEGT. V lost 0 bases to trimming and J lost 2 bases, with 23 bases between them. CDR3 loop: CASSYSGLQTGSKPYEQYF. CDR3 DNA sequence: TGTGCCAGCAGTTACTCCGGCCTTCAGACTGGCAGTAAACCCTACGAGCAGTACTTC.

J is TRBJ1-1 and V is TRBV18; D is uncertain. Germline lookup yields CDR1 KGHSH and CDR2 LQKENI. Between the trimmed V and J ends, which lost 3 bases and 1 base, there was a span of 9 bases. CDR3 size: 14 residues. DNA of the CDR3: TGTGCCAGCTCACCCAGCGGGGAGAACACTGAAGCTTTCTTT. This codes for CASSPSGENTEAFF.

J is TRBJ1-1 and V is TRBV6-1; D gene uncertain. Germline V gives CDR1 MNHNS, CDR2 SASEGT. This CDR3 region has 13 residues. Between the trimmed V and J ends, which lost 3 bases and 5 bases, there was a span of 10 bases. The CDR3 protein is CASSDFGGTEAFF. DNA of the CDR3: TGTGCCAGCAGTGATTTCGGAGGAACTGAAGCTTTCTTT.

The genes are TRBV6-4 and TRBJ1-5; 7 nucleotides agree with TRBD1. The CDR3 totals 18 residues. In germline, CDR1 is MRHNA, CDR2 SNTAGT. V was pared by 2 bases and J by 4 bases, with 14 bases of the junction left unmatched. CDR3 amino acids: CASSDRTNRVTGNQPQHF. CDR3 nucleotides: TGTGCCAGCAGTGACCGTACTAACAGGGTGACAGGGAATCAGCCCCAGCATTTT.

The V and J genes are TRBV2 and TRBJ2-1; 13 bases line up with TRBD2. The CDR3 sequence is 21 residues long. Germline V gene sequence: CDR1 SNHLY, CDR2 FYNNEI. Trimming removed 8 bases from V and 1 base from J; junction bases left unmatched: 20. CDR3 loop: CASGTPMVGLAGEMSYNEQFF. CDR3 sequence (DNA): TGTGCCAGCGGGACCCCAATGGTCGGACTAGCGGGAGAGATGTCCTACAATGAGCAGTTCTTC.

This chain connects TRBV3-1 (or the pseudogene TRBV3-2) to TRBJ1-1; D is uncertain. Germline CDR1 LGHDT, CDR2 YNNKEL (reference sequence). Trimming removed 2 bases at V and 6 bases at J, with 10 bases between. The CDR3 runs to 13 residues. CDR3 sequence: CASSQLRIAEAFF. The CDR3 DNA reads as TGTGCCAGCAGCCAACTACGGATCGCTGAAGCTTTCTTT.

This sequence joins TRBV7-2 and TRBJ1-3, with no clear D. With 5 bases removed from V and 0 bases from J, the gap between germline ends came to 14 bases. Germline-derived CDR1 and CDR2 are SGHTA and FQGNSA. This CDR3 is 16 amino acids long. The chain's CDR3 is CASSRPGQISGNTIYF. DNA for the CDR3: TGTGCCAGCAGCCGCCCCGGGCAGATCTCTGGAAACACCATATATTTT. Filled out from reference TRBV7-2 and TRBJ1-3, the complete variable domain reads GAGVSQSPSNKVTEKGKDVELRCDPISGHTALYWYRQSLGQGLEFLIYFQGNSAPDKSGLPSDRFSAERTGGSVSTLTIQRTQQEDSAVYLCASSRPGQISGNTIYFGEGSWLTVV.

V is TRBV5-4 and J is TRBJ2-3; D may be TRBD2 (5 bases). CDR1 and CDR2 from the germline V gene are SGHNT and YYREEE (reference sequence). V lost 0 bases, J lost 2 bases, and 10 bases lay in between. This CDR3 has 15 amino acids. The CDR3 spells CASSLVGGSTDTQYF. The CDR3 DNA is TGTGCCAGCAGCTTGGTCGGAGGTTCCACAGATACGCAGTATTTT.

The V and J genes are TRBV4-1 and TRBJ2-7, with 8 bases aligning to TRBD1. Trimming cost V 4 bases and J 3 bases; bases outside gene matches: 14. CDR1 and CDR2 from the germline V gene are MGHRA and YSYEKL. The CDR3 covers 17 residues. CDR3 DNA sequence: TGCGCCAGCAGCCTTCGGTGGGGCCCAGGGGGCGGCTACGAGCAGTACTTC. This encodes CASSLRWGPGGGYEQYF.

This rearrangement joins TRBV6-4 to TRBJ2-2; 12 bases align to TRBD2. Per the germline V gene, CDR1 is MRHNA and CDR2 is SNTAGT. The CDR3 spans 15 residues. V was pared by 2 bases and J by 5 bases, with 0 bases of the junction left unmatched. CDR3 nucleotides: TGTGCCAGCAGTGACGGGACTAGCGGGACCGGGGAGCTGTTTTTT. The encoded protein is CASSDGTSGTGELFF.

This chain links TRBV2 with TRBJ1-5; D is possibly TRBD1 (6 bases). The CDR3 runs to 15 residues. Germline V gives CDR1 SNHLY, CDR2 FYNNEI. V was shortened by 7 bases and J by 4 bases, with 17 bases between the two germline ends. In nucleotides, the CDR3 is TGTGCCAGCAACATCAGGGGTAGGGGGAATCAGCCCCAGCATTTT. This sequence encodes CASNIRGRGNQPQHF.

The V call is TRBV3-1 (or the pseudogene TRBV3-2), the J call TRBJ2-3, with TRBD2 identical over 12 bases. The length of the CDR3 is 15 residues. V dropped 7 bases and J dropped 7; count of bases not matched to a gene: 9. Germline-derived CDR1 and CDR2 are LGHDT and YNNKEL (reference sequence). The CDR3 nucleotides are TGTGCCAGCATCCTAGCGGGGGGGAGCAATTATACGCAGTATTTT. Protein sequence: CASILAGGSNYTQYF.

The CDR3: CASSQAEGLADQETQYF. The CDR3 DNA reads TGTGCCAGCAGCCAAGCCGAGGGACTAGCGGACCAAGAGACCCAGTACTTC. V and J are TRBV3-1 (or the pseudogene TRBV3-2) and TRBJ2-5; 11 nucleotides line up with TRBD2. The junction had 4 bases not matched to a gene; V was cut back by 1 base and J by 0 bases. This CDR3 is 17 amino acids long. The germline V gene encodes CDR1 LGHDT and CDR2 YNNKEL (reference sequence).

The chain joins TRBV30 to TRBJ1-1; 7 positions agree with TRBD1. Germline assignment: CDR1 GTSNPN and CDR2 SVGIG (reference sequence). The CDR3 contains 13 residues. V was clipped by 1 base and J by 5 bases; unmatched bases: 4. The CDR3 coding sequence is TGTGCCTGGAGTGGACAGGGATGGACTGAAGCTTTCTTT. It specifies CAWSGQGWTEAFF.

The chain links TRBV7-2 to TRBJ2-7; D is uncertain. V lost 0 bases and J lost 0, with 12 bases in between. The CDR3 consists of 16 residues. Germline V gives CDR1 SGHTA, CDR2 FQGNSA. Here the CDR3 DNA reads TGTGCCAGCAGCTTAGCTGTCTGGCGAAGCTCCTACGAGCAGTACTTC. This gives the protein CASSLAVWRSSYEQYF.